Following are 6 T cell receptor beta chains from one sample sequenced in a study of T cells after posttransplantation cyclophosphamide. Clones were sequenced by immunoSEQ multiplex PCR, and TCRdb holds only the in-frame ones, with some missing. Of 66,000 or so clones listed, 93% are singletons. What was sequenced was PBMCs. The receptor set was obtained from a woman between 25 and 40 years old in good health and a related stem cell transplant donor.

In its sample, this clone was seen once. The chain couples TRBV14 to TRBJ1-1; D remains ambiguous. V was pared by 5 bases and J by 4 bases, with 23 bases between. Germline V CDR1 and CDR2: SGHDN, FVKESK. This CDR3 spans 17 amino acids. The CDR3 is CASSVRFGGRSLTEAFF. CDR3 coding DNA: TGTGCCAGCAGCGTCCGGTTCGGAGGGCGGTCCCTCACTGAAGCTTTCTTT.

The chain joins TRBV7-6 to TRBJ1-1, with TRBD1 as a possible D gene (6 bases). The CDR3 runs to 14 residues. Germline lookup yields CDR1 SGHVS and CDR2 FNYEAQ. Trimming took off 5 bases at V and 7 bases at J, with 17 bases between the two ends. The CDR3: CASSPNPDSHEAFF. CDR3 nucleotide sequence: TGTGCCAGCAGCCCAAACCCGGACAGCCATGAAGCTTTCTTT.

The CDR3 DNA sequence: TGTGCCATCAGCCCGGACAGGAACACCGGGGAGCTGTTTTTT. Amino acids: CAISPDRNTGELFF. The chain uses TRBV10-3 and TRBJ2-2; a weak D match, TRBD1 (6 bases). This CDR3 contains 14 residues. V lost 6 bases to trimming and J lost 1 base, with 9 bases between them. Germline V gene data show CDR1 as ENHRY and CDR2 as SYGVKD.

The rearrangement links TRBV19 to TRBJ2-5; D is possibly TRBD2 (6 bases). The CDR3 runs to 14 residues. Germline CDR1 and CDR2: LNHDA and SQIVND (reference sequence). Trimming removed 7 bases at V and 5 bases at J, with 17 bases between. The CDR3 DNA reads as TGTGCCAGTAACCCCGGGACTTCTTCGGAGACCCAGTACTTC. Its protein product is CASNPGTSSETQYF.

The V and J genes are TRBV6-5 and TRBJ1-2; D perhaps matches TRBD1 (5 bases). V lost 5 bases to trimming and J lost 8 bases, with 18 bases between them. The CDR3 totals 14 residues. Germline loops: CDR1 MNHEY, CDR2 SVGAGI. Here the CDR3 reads CASSTSGRGGGYTF. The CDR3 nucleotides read TGTGCCAGCAGTACCTCTGGTAGGGGTGGCGGCTACACCTTC.

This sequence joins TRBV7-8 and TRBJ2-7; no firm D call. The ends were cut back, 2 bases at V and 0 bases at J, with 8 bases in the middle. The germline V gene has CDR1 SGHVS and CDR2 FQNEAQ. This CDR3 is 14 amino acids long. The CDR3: CASSLRQFSYEQYF. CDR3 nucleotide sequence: TGTGCCAGCAGCTTACGCCAGTTCTCCTACGAGCAGTACTTC.